Below are 22 T cell receptor beta chains sequenced from a single sample in a study of CD8 T cells in ankylosing spondylitis. TCRdb redid the calling of the 5' RACE reads with MiXCR, one entry per CDR3 protein. The sample yields some 150,000 distinct CDR3 sequences, around 10% seen once. The sample comprised blood, either unsorted or a sorted T cell fraction (not recorded which). Receptors were obtained from a female donor with ankylosing spondylitis or in good health (not recorded which).

This clonotype was detected ten times or more. The rearrangement uses TRBV29-1 and TRBJ1-2; D perhaps matches TRBD1 (5 bases). The CDR3 runs to 12 residues. CDR1 SQVTM and CDR2 ANQGSEA come from the germline V gene. Deletions cut 5 bases from V and 6 bases from J, with 13 bases between. The CDR3 coding sequence is TGCAGCGTTACCCGGGACGGCAATGGCTACACCTTC. It is translated as CSVTRDGNGYTF.

This clonotype came up many times. The germline gene is not matched at one end of the junction; a read error may be the cause. The rearrangement joins TRBV20-1 to TRBJ2-3, with TRBD2 as a possible D gene (5 bases). This CDR3 has 12 residues. CDR1 and CDR2 (germline): DFQATT, SNEGSKA (reference sequence). The CDR3 DNA follows: TGCAGTGCTAGTGCTAGCACGGATACGCAGTATTTT. Residues: CSASASTDTQYF.

This clonotype was recorded many times. The chain links TRBV12-3 or TRBV12-4 to TRBJ1-1, with D maybe TRBD1 (5 bases). This CDR3 contains 18 residues. V was trimmed by 6 bases and J by 0 bases, leaving 23 bases between them. CDR3 bases: TGTGCCAGCAGACCAAACCAGAGGGGTATGGGGATGAACACTGAAGCTTTCTTT. Residues: CASRPNQRGMGMNTEAFF.

In its sample, this clonotype was seen many times. The chain combines TRBV7-2 with TRBJ1-1; D call uncertain. CDR1 and CDR2 (germline): SGHTA, FQGNSA. The CDR3 has 12 residues. Trimming left V 2 bases short and J 7 bases short, with 8 bases between. CDR3 amino acids: CASSLRGLEAFF. The CDR3 DNA follows: TGTGCCAGCAGCTTAAGAGGCCTTGAAGCTTTCTTT.

This clonotype was picked up many times. This chain joins TRBV5-6 and TRBJ2-3; 8 nucleotides agree with TRBD2. The CDR3 spans 16 residues. Per the germline V gene, CDR1 is SGHDT and CDR2 is YYEEEE. V gave up 1 base and J gave up 5 bases; unmatched junction bases: 9. Here the CDR3 DNA reads TGTGCCAGCAGCTTGACTAGCGGCCACTCGGGAGATACGCAGTATTTT. Its protein is CASSLTSGHSGDTQYF.

This clonotype occurred many times. The chain uses TRBV5-1 and TRBJ2-2, with D perhaps given as TRBD1 or TRBD2 (5 bases each). The CDR3 is 15 residues long. Germline lookup yields CDR1 SGHRS and CDR2 YFSETQ. V was clipped by 4 bases and J by 6 bases, with 16 bases between them. The CDR3 DNA is TGCGCCAGCAGCAGGGACGCTCGAACGCCCGGGGAGCTGTTTTTT. Translation gives CASSRDARTPGELFF. Looking up the rest from reference TRBV5-1 and TRBJ2-2 gives the full variable domain: KAGVTQTPRYLIKTRGQQVTLSCSPISGHRSVSWYQQTPGQGLQFLFEYFSETQRNKGNFPGRFSGRQFSNSRSEMNVSTLELGDSALYLCASSRDARTPGELFFGEGSRLTVL.

This clonotype was found a few times. This chain connects TRBV28 to TRBJ2-2; D call uncertain. Germline lookup yields CDR1 MDHEN and CDR2 SYDVKM. This CDR3 region has 13 residues. Deletions cut 5 bases from V and 4 bases from J, with 8 bases between. In DNA, the CDR3 is TGTGCCAGCAGTCGGCCTACCACCGGGGAGCTGTTTTTT. Residues: CASSRPTTGELFF.

Many counts were recorded for this clonotype. The V gene is TRBV5-5, the J gene TRBJ2-1; the match to TRBD2 covers 7 bases. The CDR3 contains 14 residues. The ends lost 4 bases at V and 8 bases at J; junction bases unmatched: 9. From germline, CDR1 is SGHKS and CDR2 YYEKEE (reference sequence). The DNA of the CDR3 is TGTGCCAGCAGCCAACTAAGCGGGATCGATGAGCAGTTCTTC. Amino acids: CASSQLSGIDEQFF.

This clonotype was detected many times. The chain uses TRBV7-2 and TRBJ1-3; 7 nucleotides align to TRBD1. V lost 5 bases, J lost 4 bases, and 8 bases stayed unmatched. Germline V gene sequence: CDR1 SGHTA, CDR2 FQGNSA. The CDR3 is 15 amino acids. The CDR3 region has the DNA TGTGCCAGCAGCCCAAACAGGGGACTCGGAAACACCATATATTTT. This gives the protein CASSPNRGLGNTIYF.

On this clonotype: One base away lies a much larger clone, so this may be a sequencing read error. This rearrangement joins TRBV20-1 to TRBJ2-1, with 8 bases lining up with TRBD2. The CDR3 extends over 17 amino acids. CDR1 is DFQATT, CDR2 SNEGSKA, per germline (reference sequence). V shed 0 bases, J shed 5 bases, and the junction held 12 bases outside the gene matches. The CDR3 coding sequence is TGCAGTGCTAGAGATGTGGAGCGGGAGAGGTCCCACAATGAGCAGTTCTTC. Translated: CSARDVERERSHNEQFF.

This clonotype was detected ten times or more. This chain links TRBV20-1 with TRBJ2-3; D gene uncertain. Trimming stripped 4 bases from V and 2 bases from J, with 10 bases between. Germline loops: CDR1 DFQATT, CDR2 SNEGSKA (reference sequence). The CDR3 has 13 amino acids. CDR3 bases: TGCAGTGCTAAGGGATCCCTCACAGATACGCAGTATTTT. It is translated as CSAKGSLTDTQYF.

This clonotype has at least ten counts. The chain has TRBV6-1 and TRBJ2-7, with D possibly TRBD1 on 6 matching bases. Trimming stripped 6 bases from V and 2 bases from J, with 14 bases between. Germline CDR1 reads MNHNS; CDR2 reads SASEGT. This CDR3 has 14 amino acids. In nucleotides, the CDR3 is TGTGCCAGCAGAATACAGGGACGCCCCTACGAGCAGTACTTC. Translation gives CASRIQGRPYEQYF.

This clonotype appeared many times. The V call is TRBV6-1, the J call TRBJ2-1; 7 bases match TRBD2. Germline V gives CDR1 MNHNS, CDR2 SASEGT. The CDR3 has 17 amino acids. J gave up 0 bases and V 7 bases, and 12 bases lay outside the gene matches. The CDR3 protein is CASTKSGLAVSYNEQFF. The CDR3 nucleotides are TGTGCCAGCACTAAATCGGGCCTAGCGGTCTCCTACAATGAGCAGTTCTTC.

Details on this clonotype: This may be a read error: a much more frequent sequence differs by one nucleotide. The rearrangement links TRBV29-1 to TRBJ2-1; 7 nucleotides align to TRBD2. Germline V gene lookup returns CDR1 SQVTM and CDR2 ANQGSEA. The CDR3 has 14 amino acids. Germline trimming cut 6 bases from V and 9 bases from J; bases unmatched to any gene: 14. The CDR3 loop reads CSVGGLVGGPEQFF. For the CDR3, the DNA is TGCAGCGTGGGAGGACTAGTGGGAGGGCCTGAGCAGTTCTTC.

To note about this clonotype: A much larger clone differs from this one at a single base, so this may be a read error. The chain employs TRBV29-1 and TRBJ1-1; the D gene is possibly TRBD1 (5 bases). Germline CDR1 is SQVTM and CDR2 is ANQGSEA. CDR3 length: 15 residues. The V gene lost 1 base and the J gene lost 4 bases, with 16 bases spanning the gap. CDR3 nucleotides: TGCAGCGTTGAAGTCTGCGGGGGAGGTAGCACTGAAGCTTTCTTT. Protein product: CSVEVCGGGSTEAFF.

Concerning this clonotype itself: A junction boundary mismatches the germline segment, possibly from a read error. V is TRBV7-2 and J is TRBJ1-1; D is ambiguous. The CDR3 is 13 residues long. Germline CDR1 is SGHTA and CDR2 is FQGNSA. The CDR3 DNA sequence: TGTGTCAGCAGCTTAGGGCAGAACACTGAAGCGTTCTTT. This gives the protein CVSSLGQNTEAFF.

As concerns this clonotype: Possible read error: a much larger clone is one base away. The chain employs TRBV4-1 and TRBJ2-2; D tentatively fits TRBD1 or TRBD2 (6 bases each). Per germline, CDR1 MGHRA and CDR2 YSYEKL. This CDR3 comprises 16 residues. The CDR3 bases are TGCGCCAGCAGCCAAGACAGGGACATGAACACCGGGGGGCTGTTTTTT. Translation gives CASSQDRDMNTGGLFF.

This clonotype was seen many times. This chain uses TRBV28 with TRBJ2-1; 7 positions match TRBD2. V was clipped by 2 bases and J by 0 bases; unmatched bases: 7. Germline CDR1 MDHEN, CDR2 SYDVKM. CDR3 size: 17 residues. The CDR3 region has the DNA TGTGCCAGCAGTTTAGCGGGGGACGCTAGCTCCTACAATGAGCAGTTCTTC. Amino acids: CASSLAGDASSYNEQFF. The whole variable domain, remainder taken from reference TRBV28 and TRBJ2-1, is DVKVTQSSRYLVKRTGEKVFLECVQDMDHENMFWYRQDPGLGLRLIYFSYDVKMKEKGDIPEGYSVSREKKERFSLILESASTNQTSMYLCASSLAGDASSYNEQFFGPGTRLTVL.

This clonotype has at least ten counts. The rearrangement links TRBV11-2 to TRBJ2-1, with a weak D call TRBD2 (6 bases). This CDR3 comprises 13 residues. The germline CDR1 and CDR2 sequences are SGHAT and FQNNGV. The ends were cut back, 2 bases at V and 9 bases at J, with 11 bases in the middle. The CDR3 spells CASSLRRRGEQFF. The CDR3 DNA reads as TGTGCCAGCAGCTTACGCCGGAGGGGTGAGCAGTTCTTC.

In this sample, this clonotype turned up many times. The rearrangement uses TRBV20-1 and TRBJ2-3; 12 bases fit TRBD2. Germline CDR1 is DFQATT and CDR2 is SNEGSKA (reference sequence). With 2 bases clipped from V and 6 bases from J, the junction kept 15 bases outside the gene matches. The CDR3 has 18 amino acids. The chain's CDR3 is CSARPYPSGRAPHDTQYF. CDR3 nucleotides: TGCAGTGCTAGACCCTACCCTAGCGGGAGGGCCCCACACGATACGCAGTATTTT.

This clonotype was counted many times. V is TRBV21-1 and J is TRBJ2-7; the table's D call, TRBD1, has no DNA check behind it. TRBV21-1 counts as a pseudogene. There are 13 residues in the CDR3. CDR3 region: CASSKPSGYEQYF. The CDR3 nucleotides are TGTGCCAGCAGCAAACCGTCCGGGTACGAGCAGTACTTC.

This clonotype came up a few times. V and J are TRBV5-1 and TRBJ2-7; a possible D gene is TRBD2 (6 bases). Germline CDR1 is SGHRS and CDR2 is YFSETQ. V lost 4 bases to trimming and J lost 2 bases, with 19 bases between them. The length of the CDR3 is 16 residues. The CDR3: CASSELGEDPAYEQYF. The CDR3 coding sequence is TGCGCCAGCAGCGAGCTTGGGGAGGACCCCGCCTACGAGCAGTACTTC.